This T cell receptor (beta chain) came from a study of early T cells in non-severe SARS-CoV-2 infection. Across the study: Chains were unpaired, as sequencing was done on bulk RNA from unsorted whole blood.

This CDR3 region has 15 residues. V lost 0 bases to trimming and J lost 2 bases; unmatched junction nucleotides: 1. Germline V gene data show CDR1 as SGHRS and CDR2 as YFSETQ. Individually, cDNA molecules had unique molecular identifiers attached to them. TCRdb analysed the 5' RACE reads with MiXCR anew, one entry per CDR3 protein. The sample has under 70,000 distinct CDR3 sequences, roughly 13% seen once; the top ten hold 8% to 10%. The genes are TRBV5-1 and TRBJ2-1, with 8 bases matching TRBD1. The receptor's source is an adult who was a healthcare worker with PCR-confirmed SARS-CoV-2 infection or an uninfected control (not recorded which). Specimen: whole blood. The CDR3 region is CASSLVQGAYNEQFF. The CDR3, as DNA: TGCGCCAGCAGCTTGGTACAGGGGGCCTACAATGAGCAGTTCTTC. Variable domain in full (rest from reference TRBV5-1 and TRBJ2-1): KAGVTQTPRYLIKTRGQQVTLSCSPISGHRSVSWYQQTPGQGLQFLFEYFSETQRNKGNFPGRFSGRQFSNSRSEMNVSTLELGDSALYLCASSLVQGAYNEQFFGPGTRLTVL.